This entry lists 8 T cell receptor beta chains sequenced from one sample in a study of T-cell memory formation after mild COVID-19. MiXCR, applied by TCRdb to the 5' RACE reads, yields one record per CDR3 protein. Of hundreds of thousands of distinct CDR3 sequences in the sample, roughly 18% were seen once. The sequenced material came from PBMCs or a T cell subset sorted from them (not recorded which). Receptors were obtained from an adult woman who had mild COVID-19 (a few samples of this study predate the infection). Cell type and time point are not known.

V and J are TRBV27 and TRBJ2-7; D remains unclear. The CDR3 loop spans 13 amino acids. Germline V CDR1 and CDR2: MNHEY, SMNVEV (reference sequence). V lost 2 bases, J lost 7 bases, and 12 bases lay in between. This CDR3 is CASSLDSAREQYF. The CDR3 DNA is TGTGCCAGCAGTTTAGACTCGGCGAGGGAGCAGTACTTC.

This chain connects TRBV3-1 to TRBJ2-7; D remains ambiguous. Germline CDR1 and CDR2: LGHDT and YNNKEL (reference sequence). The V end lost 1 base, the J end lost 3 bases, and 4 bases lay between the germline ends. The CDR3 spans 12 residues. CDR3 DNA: TGTGCCAGCAGCCAAGGACACTACGAGCAGTACTTC. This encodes CASSQGHYEQYF.

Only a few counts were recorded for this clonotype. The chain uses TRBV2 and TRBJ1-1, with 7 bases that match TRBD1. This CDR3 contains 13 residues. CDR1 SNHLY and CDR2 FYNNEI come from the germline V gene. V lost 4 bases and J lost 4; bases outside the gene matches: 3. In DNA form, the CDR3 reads TGTGCCAGCAGTGGCGACAGGGCCACTGAAGCTTTCTTT. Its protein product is CASSGDRATEAFF.

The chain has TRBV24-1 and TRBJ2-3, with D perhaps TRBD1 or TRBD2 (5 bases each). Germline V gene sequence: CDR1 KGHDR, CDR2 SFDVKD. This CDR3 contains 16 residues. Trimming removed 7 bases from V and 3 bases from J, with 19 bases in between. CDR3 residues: CATRASGASFTDTQYF. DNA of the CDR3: TGTGCCACCAGAGCCTCCGGGGCAAGTTTTACAGATACGCAGTATTTT.

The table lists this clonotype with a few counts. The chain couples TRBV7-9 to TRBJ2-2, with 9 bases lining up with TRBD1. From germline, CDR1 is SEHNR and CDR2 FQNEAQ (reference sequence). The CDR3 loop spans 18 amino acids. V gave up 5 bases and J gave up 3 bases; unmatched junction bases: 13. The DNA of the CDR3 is TGTGCCAGCAGCCGTGTCCACAGGGGGCGTTTCGACACCGGGGAGCTGTTTTTT. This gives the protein CASSRVHRGRFDTGELFF.

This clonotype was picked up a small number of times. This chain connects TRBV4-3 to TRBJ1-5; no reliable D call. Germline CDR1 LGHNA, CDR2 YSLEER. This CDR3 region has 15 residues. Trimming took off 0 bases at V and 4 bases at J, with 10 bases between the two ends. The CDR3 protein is CASSQDRLKNQPQHF. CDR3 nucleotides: TGCGCCAGCAGCCAAGATCGACTTAAGAATCAGCCCCAGCATTTT.

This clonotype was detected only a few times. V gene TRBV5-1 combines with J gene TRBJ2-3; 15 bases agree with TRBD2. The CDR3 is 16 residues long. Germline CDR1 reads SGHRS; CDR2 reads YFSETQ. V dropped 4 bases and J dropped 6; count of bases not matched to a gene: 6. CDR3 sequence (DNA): TGCGCCAGCAGCCTACGGACTAGCGGGGGGGCGGATACGCAGTATTTT. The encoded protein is CASSLRTSGGADTQYF.

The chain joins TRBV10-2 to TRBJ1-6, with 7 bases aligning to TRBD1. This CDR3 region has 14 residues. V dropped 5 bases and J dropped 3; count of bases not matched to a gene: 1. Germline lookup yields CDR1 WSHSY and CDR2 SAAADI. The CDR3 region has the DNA TGCGCCAGCAGTACAGGGGTCTATAATTCACCCCTCCACTTT. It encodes CASSTGVYNSPLHF.